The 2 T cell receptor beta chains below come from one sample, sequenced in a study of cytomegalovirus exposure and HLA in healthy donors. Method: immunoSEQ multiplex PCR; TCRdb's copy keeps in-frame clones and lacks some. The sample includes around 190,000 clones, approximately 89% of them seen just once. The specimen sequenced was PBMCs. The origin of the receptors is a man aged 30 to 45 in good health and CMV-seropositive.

CDR3 in amino acids: CASSLAGGQQYF. The CDR3 bases are TGCGCCAGCAGCTTGGCCGGGGGCCAGCAGTACTTC. The gene calls are TRBV5-1 and TRBJ2-7, with D possibly called TRBD1 or TRBD2 (6 bases each). The germline V and J ends were trimmed by 0 bases and 8 bases, with 9 bases remaining between them. CDR3 size: 12 residues. The germline V gene encodes CDR1 SGHRS and CDR2 YFSETQ. The full variable domain, completed using reference TRBV5-1 and TRBJ2-7, is KAGVTQTPRYLIKTRGQQVTLSCSPISGHRSVSWYQQTPGQGLQFLFEYFSETQRNKGNFPGRFSGRQFSNSRSEMNVSTLELGDSALYLCASSLAGGQQYFGPGTRLTVT.

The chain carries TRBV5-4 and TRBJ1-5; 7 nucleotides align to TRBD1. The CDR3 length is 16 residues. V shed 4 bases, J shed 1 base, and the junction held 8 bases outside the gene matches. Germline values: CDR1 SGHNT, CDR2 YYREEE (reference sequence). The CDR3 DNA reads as TGTGCCAGCAGCATAACAGGGGTCGGGAGCAATCAGCCCCAGCATTTT. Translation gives CASSITGVGSNQPQHF.